Presented here are 10 T cell receptor beta chains from one specimen sequenced in a study of shared clonotypes between healthy human individuals. Profiled with immunoSEQ multiplex PCR; TCRdb holds only in-frame clones, not every one. The table includes about 2.3 million clones, about 92% detected once. The sample was naive CD4+ T cells from PBMCs. Documented subset: CD45RA+ positively selected. Receptor source: a young man in good health. Some clones in this sample may be carry-over from other donors' samples.

The sample holds one count of this clone. The J gene is TRBJ2-3, the V gene TRBV28; a weak D match, TRBD2 (6 bases). Germline V gene lookup returns CDR1 MDHEN and CDR2 SYDVKM. This CDR3 region has 18 residues. The V gene lost 4 bases and the J gene lost 0 bases, with 20 bases spanning the gap. The CDR3 nucleotides read TGTGCCAGCAGTTCATCAGTGGGGGGTCGGGGCAGCACAGATACGCAGTATTTT. This codes for CASSSSVGGRGSTDTQYF.

This clone was observed a handful of times. V and J are TRBV5-1 and TRBJ1-5, with TRBD1 as a possible D gene (6 bases). V gave up 4 bases and J gave up 3 bases, with 14 bases separating them. From germline, CDR1 is SGHRS and CDR2 YFSETQ. The CDR3 spans 15 residues. CDR3 DNA: TGCGCCAGCAGCGGGAAGGACAGCTACAATCAGCCCCAGCATTTT. Protein product: CASSGKDSYNQPQHF.

This clone was counted only a few times. The V gene is TRBV15, the J gene TRBJ1-2, with D hard to call. The CDR3 has 15 amino acids. Germline CDR1 and CDR2: LNHNV and YYDKDF (reference sequence). Between the trimmed V and J ends, which lost 8 bases and 7 bases, there was a span of 23 bases. The CDR3 loop is CATGEGTTTRGGYTF. The CDR3 DNA sequence: TGTGCCACCGGGGAGGGAACAACGACTCGGGGTGGCTACACCTTC.

The rearrangement uses TRBV5-6 and TRBJ1-2; possible D gene TRBD1, 6 bases. This CDR3 has 16 residues. The V end lost 0 bases, the J end lost 1 base, and 13 bases lay between the germline ends. Per germline, CDR1 SGHDT and CDR2 YYEEEE. CDR3 sequence reads: CASSLVGTSYNYGYTF. The CDR3 DNA follows: TGTGCCAGCAGCTTGGTCGGGACATCCTATAACTATGGCTACACCTTC.

This chain connects TRBV27 to TRBJ2-7, with 12 bases that match TRBD1. Germline values: CDR1 MNHEY, CDR2 SMNVEV (reference sequence). V lost 6 bases to trimming and J lost 4 bases; unmatched junction nucleotides: 10. This CDR3 comprises 16 residues. The DNA of the CDR3 is TGTGCCAGCAGCTCCATAGGGACAGGGGGCACTTACGAGCAGTACTTC. This gives the protein CASSSIGTGGTYEQYF.

The chain recombines TRBV11-2 with TRBJ2-1; TRBD2 aligns across 8 bases. The CDR3 is made up of 15 amino acids. The germline gives CDR1 SGHAT, CDR2 FQNNGV. V lost 4 bases to trimming and J lost 2 bases; unmatched junction nucleotides: 4. CDR3 residues: CASSYQRETYNEQFF. In nucleotides, the CDR3 is TGTGCCAGCAGCTACCAGCGGGAGACCTACAATGAGCAGTTCTTC. Full variable domain (outside the CDR3, taken from reference TRBV11-2 and TRBJ2-1): EAGVAQSPRYKIIEKRQSVAFWCNPISGHATLYWYQQILGQGPKLLIQFQNNGVVDDSQLPKDRFSAERLKGVDSTLKIQPAKLEDSAVYLCASSYQRETYNEQFFGPGTRLTVL.

The chain employs TRBV15 and TRBJ2-1; 14 bases agree with TRBD2. This CDR3 contains 17 residues. Germline assignment: CDR1 LNHNV and CDR2 YYDKDF (reference sequence). The V segment lost 3 bases and the J segment 6 bases; nucleotides outside the gene matches: 7. The CDR3 loop reads CATSSRLAGGRGNEQFF. In DNA form, the CDR3 reads TGTGCCACCAGCAGTAGACTAGCGGGAGGGCGGGGCAATGAGCAGTTCTTC.

V gene TRBV29-1 combines with J gene TRBJ2-5; D is unclear. Germline CDR1 and CDR2: SQVTM and ANQGSEA. There are 14 residues in the CDR3. V was clipped by 5 bases and J by 5 bases, with 18 bases between them. Here the CDR3 DNA reads TGCAGCGTTTTGGCCACACATAGTAGGGAGACCCAGTACTTC. Protein sequence: CSVLATHSRETQYF.

The V call is TRBV10-1, the J call TRBJ1-6, with 12 bases fitting TRBD1. The CDR3 spans 21 residues. The germline V gene encodes CDR1 WNHNN and CDR2 SYGVQD (reference sequence). V lost 5 bases to trimming and J lost 7 bases; unmatched junction nucleotides: 21. The CDR3 is CASSPDSGTGGVRWWNSPLHF. The DNA for the CDR3 is TGCGCCAGCAGTCCTGACTCCGGGACAGGGGGCGTTAGGTGGTGGAATTCACCCCTCCACTTT.

The V and J genes are TRBV18 and TRBJ2-3, with D unclear. Germline CDR1 KGHSH, CDR2 LQKENI. The CDR3 is made up of 14 amino acids. The ends were cut back, 3 bases at V and 5 bases at J, with 12 bases in the middle. CDR3 amino acids: CASSPGGVRDTQYF. The CDR3 nucleotides read TGTGCCAGCTCACCGGGTGGGGTTAGAGATACGCAGTATTTT. The complete variable domain, with remaining parts taken from reference TRBV18 and TRBJ2-3, reads NAGVMQNPRHLVRRRGQEARLRCSPMKGHSHVYWYRQLPEEGLKFMVYLQKENIIDESGMPKERFSAEFPKEGPSILRIQQVVRGDSAAYFCASSPGGVRDTQYFGPGTRLTVL.